Detailed here is one TCR beta chain. Its target is not known. The data were taken from a study of OX40 agonist ivuxolimab in advanced cancers. The study's findings and limits: Clonal expansion was seen in CD4+ and CD8+ blood T cells by week 6 at 0.1 to 3.0 mg/kg. Antigen specificity remained undetermined for the expanded peripheral T cells. CD8+ T cells showed, on average, more clonal expansion than CD4+ cells.

This CDR3 contains 13 residues. The V end was cut by 6 bases, the J end by 6 bases, with 11 bases between. The germline gives CDR1 SGHVS, CDR2 FQNEAQ. The protocol was immunoSEQ multiplex PCR, while the TCRdb copy is restricted to in-frame clones and leaves out a portion. In the table there are 12,000 to 15,000 clones, 85% to 90% of which are singletons. This sample comprised CD4+ or CD8+ T cells sorted from blood, obtained in a trial of the OX40 agonist ivuxolimab. The TCR sequence derives from an adult with an advanced solid tumor such as melanoma, head and neck, liver or kidney cancer. J is TRBJ2-2 and V is TRBV7-8; D may be TRBD2 (5 bases). The CDR3 spells CASRGSSSGELFF. The CDR3 bases are TGTGCCAGCAGGGGGAGTTCGTCCGGGGAGCTGTTTTTT.